The next 32 T cell receptor beta chains were all read from a single sample in a study of immune heterogeneity within non-small cell lung tumors (dated by TCRdb to the late 2010s). The sequencer listed for this sample is HiSeq X Ten. The TCR beta CDR3 region was amplified with a multiplex PCR system whose first round of 10 cycles used 32 V-gene forward primers and 13 J-gene reverse primers. TCRdb ran its own pipeline on the public reads, namely fastp trimming at Q25 and MiXCR clone calling, and kept in-frame beta chains. Identical CDR3 proteins give one entry, which carries the most common genes and DNA. The sample table contains some 10,000 distinct CDR3 sequences; only one count was recorded for approximately 34% of them. The top ten constitute 10% to 12% of the sample. Genomic DNA extracted from bulk tumor tissue served as TCR template, with around 600 ng gDNA amplified per sample. Multiple biopsies per primary tumor were taken during surgery, spaced as far apart as possible within the tumor mass. The study cohort was described as untreated, and the patients were newly diagnosed NSCLC cases having curative surgery.

The sample taken for sequencing was lung tumor tissue. These receptors originate from a man between 60 and 70 years old with non-small cell lung cancer.

This clonotype has ten or more counts. The V call is TRBV28, the J call TRBJ2-6; D uncertain. This CDR3 has 19 residues. The germline V gene encodes CDR1 MDHEN and CDR2 SYDVKM. V was cut by 5 bases and J by 0 bases, with 20 bases left in between. The CDR3 bases are TGTGCCAGCAGTCCCGGTATTAAGAGTTCCCCCTCTGGGGCCAACGTCCTGACTTTC. Translation gives CASSPGIKSSPSGANVLTF.

The V and J genes are TRBV18 and TRBJ2-6; D not resolved. Trimming took off 6 bases at V and 4 bases at J, with 4 bases between the two ends. Germline V lookup: CDR1 KGHSH, CDR2 LQKENI. CDR3 length: 12 residues. CDR3: CASSNGANVLTF. The CDR3 nucleotides are TGTGCCAGCTCTAACGGGGCCAACGTCCTGACTTTC.

Only one count was recorded for this clonotype. This chain connects TRBV5-1 to TRBJ2-1, with 8 bases identical to TRBD2. V gave up 2 bases and J gave up 1 base; unmatched junction bases: 2. This CDR3 region has 15 residues. CDR1 SGHRS and CDR2 YFSETQ come from the germline V gene. The CDR3 DNA is TGCGCCAGCAGCTTTAGCGGGAATTCCTACAATGAGCAGTTCTTC. Its protein is CASSFSGNSYNEQFF. The whole variable domain, remainder taken from reference TRBV5-1 and TRBJ2-1, is KAGVTQTPRYLIKTRGQQVTLSCSPISGHRSVSWYQQTPGQGLQFLFEYFSETQRNKGNFPGRFSGRQFSNSRSEMNVSTLELGDSALYLCASSFSGNSYNEQFFGPGTRLTVL.

About this clonotype itself: This likely comes from a read error, as the CDR3 has no conserved phenylalanine or tryptophan at its end. The limits of the CDR3 on the DNA are not certain, so only TCRdb's listed CDR3 is given. The rearrangement uses TRBV24-1 and TRBJ2-3; the table's D gene call, TRBD2, was not cross checked with the DNA. Germline CDR1 KGHDR, CDR2 SFDVKD. 16 amino acids form the CDR3, both terminal residues included. This CDR3 is CATSDSQVPYEQYLGP.

This clonotype was recorded many times. The V gene is TRBV7-2, the J gene TRBJ2-1, with D perhaps assigned TRBD1 or TRBD2 (7 bases each). Between the trimmed V and J ends, which lost 5 bases and 5 bases, there was a span of 16 bases. From germline, CDR1 is SGHTA and CDR2 FQGNSA. This CDR3 is built from 15 residues. CDR3 DNA sequence: TGTGCCAGCAGCATCCAGGGGGGGGCGAACAATGAGCAGTTCTTC. As protein: CASSIQGGANNEQFF.

By proportion, this clonotype is medium-sized. The chain's CDR3 is CASSYAGQIANTGELFF. DNA of the CDR3: TGTGCCAGCAGTTACGCGGGACAGATCGCGAACACCGGGGAGCTGTTTTTT. This rearrangement joins TRBV6-2 or TRBV6-3 to TRBJ2-2, with D possibly TRBD1 on 7 matching bases. V gave up 2 bases and J gave up 0 bases, with 13 bases separating them. CDR1 is MNHEY, CDR2 SVGEGT, per germline. This CDR3 is built from 17 residues.

This clonotype appeared many times. This sequence joins TRBV5-1 and TRBJ2-1; tentative D call: TRBD1 (6 bases). V was cut by 3 bases and J by 0 bases, with 10 bases left in between. Per the germline V gene, CDR1 is SGHRS and CDR2 is YFSETQ. The CDR3 contains 15 residues. The CDR3 nucleotides read TGCGCCAGCAGCTCAGCAGGGGACTCCTACAATGAGCAGTTCTTC. This sequence encodes CASSSAGDSYNEQFF.

This clonotype is classed as medium-sized. J is TRBJ2-7 and V is TRBV7-8, with a possible D match to TRBD1 (6 bases). V was clipped by 5 bases and J by 2 bases, with 13 bases between them. The CDR3 is 14 residues long. Germline V gene data show CDR1 as SGHVS and CDR2 as FQNEAQ. In DNA form, the CDR3 reads TGTGCCAGCAGCACAAGGACAGCTACCTACGAGCAGTACTTC. It translates to CASSTRTATYEQYF.

This clonotype is labeled as medium-sized. One end of the junction is discordant with germline, which a read error may explain. The CDR3 reads CASSLETGGLFF. The CDR3 DNA reads as TGTGCCAGCAGCTTAGAGACAGGGGGGCTGTTTTTT. J is TRBJ2-2 and V is TRBV13, with TRBD1 matching over 9 bases. The CDR3 has 12 residues. In germline, CDR1 is PRHDT, CDR2 FYEKMQ (reference sequence).

This chain connects TRBV20-1 to TRBJ2-1; the match to TRBD2 covers 9 bases. V was clipped by 8 bases and J by 7 bases; unmatched bases: 9. This CDR3 is 13 amino acids long. Germline V gives CDR1 DFQATT, CDR2 SNEGSKA (reference sequence). CDR3 DNA: TGCAGTCACTTAGCGGGAGTCTTAAATGAGCAGTTCTTC. Translating gives CSHLAGVLNEQFF.

In its sample, this clonotype ranks as medium-sized. The rearrangement links TRBV6-1 to TRBJ1-3, with a possible D match to TRBD1 (6 bases). Trimming took 2 bases from V and 4 from J, leaving 9 bases between them. This CDR3 contains 14 residues. Per germline, CDR1 MNHNS and CDR2 SASEGT. CDR3 region: CASSEQGYGNTIYF. Here the CDR3 DNA reads TGTGCCAGCAGTGAACAGGGGTACGGAAACACCATATATTTT.

The chain employs TRBV6-2 or TRBV6-3 and TRBJ2-7, with unresolved D. Trimming shortened V by 6 bases and J by 3 bases, and 12 bases separated the two germline ends. The germline V gene encodes CDR1 MNHEY and CDR2 SVGEGT. The CDR3 totals 13 residues. CDR3 amino acids: CASRGGNDYEQYF. CDR3 bases: TGTGCCAGCAGGGGCGGAAACGACTACGAGCAGTACTTC.

This clonotype came up many times. The V gene is TRBV4-2, the J gene TRBJ1-5; no clear D gene. Per germline, CDR1 LGHNA and CDR2 YNFKEQ. The CDR3 loop spans 18 amino acids. V gave up 0 bases and J gave up 0 bases, with 15 bases separating them. The CDR3 DNA reads as TGTGCCAGCAGCCAAGAGGCGCCGGCGGGGTATAGCAATCAGCCCCAGCATTTT. Translation: CASSQEAPAGYSNQPQHF.

Regarding this clonotype: A junction end diverges from the germline sequence, so it may reflect a read error. J is TRBJ1-6 and V is TRBV11-2; D might be TRBD1 (6 bases). The CDR3 is 18 amino acids. In germline, CDR1 is SGHAT, CDR2 FQNNGV. The CDR3 coding sequence is TGTGCCGGCAGCCATCCCCTGGACAGTATCGAATTTGGGTCACCCCTCCACTTT. Protein: CAGSHPLDSIEFGSPLHF.

In its sample, this clonotype was seen many times. The V gene is TRBV6-1, the J gene TRBJ2-3, with 9 bases matching TRBD2. CDR1 is MNHNS and CDR2 is SASEGT in the germline V gene. This CDR3 contains 16 residues. With 7 bases clipped from V and 7 bases from J, the junction kept 15 bases outside the gene matches. The DNA for the CDR3 is TGTGCCAGCACCCTCCAGGGCGGGGGGGATAGCAATACGCAGTATTTT. This codes for CASTLQGGGDSNTQYF.

This clonotype was detected ten times or more. V and J are TRBV6-2 or TRBV6-3 and TRBJ2-5, with D perhaps matching TRBD1 (5 bases). V was pared by 0 bases and J by 5 bases, with 10 bases between. Germline CDR1 MNHEY, CDR2 SVGEGT. The CDR3 extends over 14 amino acids. CDR3 region: CASSYSGRMETQYF. CDR3 coding DNA: TGTGCCAGCAGTTACTCGGGGCGGATGGAGACCCAGTACTTC.

V is TRBV27 and J is TRBJ1-5, with 8 bases that match TRBD1. Germline trimming cut 6 bases from V and 1 base from J; bases unmatched to any gene: 8. The CDR3 is 16 amino acids. CDR1 is MNHEY, CDR2 SMNVEV, per germline (reference sequence). CDR3 residues: CASSFGRGRSNQPQHF. Here the CDR3 DNA reads TGTGCCAGCAGCTTCGGCAGGGGGCGAAGCAATCAGCCCCAGCATTTT.

By proportion, this clonotype is medium-sized. The chain recombines TRBV18 with TRBJ1-2; no reliable D call. CDR1 is KGHSH, CDR2 LQKENI, per germline. V was pared by 0 bases and J by 4 bases, with 12 bases between. This CDR3 contains 15 residues. This CDR3 reads CASSPPGVGSYGYTF. DNA of the CDR3: TGTGCCAGCTCACCACCGGGAGTCGGGAGCTATGGCTACACCTTC.

The chain joins TRBV7-2 to TRBJ2-7; 8 nucleotides align to TRBD2. The CDR3 is 15 residues long. Germline V CDR1 and CDR2: SGHTA, FQGNSA. Unmatched junction bases numbered 7, after V lost 4 bases and J lost 2 bases. CDR3 nucleotides: TGTGCCAGCAGCTCCAATAGCGGGATTACCTACGAGCAGTACTTC. Encoded protein: CASSSNSGITYEQYF.

This clonotype appeared many times. The CDR3 sequence: CASSVDRDTDTQYF. In DNA form, the CDR3 reads TGTGCCAGCAGCGTAGATAGAGATACAGATACGCAGTATTTT. The chain joins TRBV9 to TRBJ2-3; D gene ambiguous. The germline CDR1 and CDR2 sequences are SGDLS and YYNGEE. Trimming removed 0 bases at V and 3 bases at J, with 8 bases between. The CDR3 runs to 14 residues.

V and J are TRBV5-1 and TRBJ2-3; TRBD1 or TRBD2 may be the D gene (5 bases each). Trimming left V 0 bases short and J 5 bases short, with 16 bases between. The CDR3 runs 16 residues. Looked up from germline, CDR1 is SGHRS and CDR2 is YFSETQ. CDR3: CASSLGGRDEEDTQYF. In DNA, the CDR3 is TGCGCCAGCAGCTTGGGGGGCAGGGACGAGGAAGATACGCAGTATTTT.

This clonotype was found once. V and J are TRBV7-6 and TRBJ2-7, with a tentative D call TRBD1 (6 bases). Germline CDR1 and CDR2: SGHVS and FNYEAQ. Trimming shortened V by 3 bases and J by 6 bases, and 12 bases separated the two germline ends. The CDR3 extends over 13 amino acids. The CDR3 DNA follows: TGTGCCAGCAGCTTTGGACAGCTTAGCGAGCAGTACTTC. Residues: CASSFGQLSEQYF.

This clonotype is labeled as medium-sized (0.01 to 0.1%). A much larger clone differs from this one at a single base, so this may be a read error. In DNA, the CDR3 is TGTGCCAGCAGCCCCGGGGAGAACATTGAAGCTTTCTTT. Translated: CASSPGENIEAFF. The rearrangement uses TRBV6-2 or TRBV6-3 and TRBJ1-1, with D hard to call. CDR1 and CDR2 (germline): MNHEY, SVGEGT. The CDR3 is made up of 13 amino acids.

CDR3 region: CASSLGSAPEQYF. CDR3 nucleotide sequence: TGTGCCAGCAGCTTGGGTTCGGCCCCCGAGCAGTACTTC. This chain connects TRBV7-2 to TRBJ2-7; D remains ambiguous. The CDR3 sequence is 13 residues long. V dropped 3 bases and J dropped 6 bases, with 12 bases sitting between them. Germline V CDR1 and CDR2: SGHTA, FQGNSA.

There are many counts of this clonotype. V gene TRBV28 combines with J gene TRBJ2-1; 7 positions match TRBD1. CDR3 size: 15 residues. V shed 3 bases, J shed 0 bases, and the junction held 2 bases outside the gene matches. Germline V gene data show CDR1 as MDHEN and CDR2 as SYDVKM. The CDR3 region has the DNA TGTGCCAGCAGTTTGGGACAGAGCTCCTACAATGAGCAGTTCTTC. Residues: CASSLGQSSYNEQFF.

This clonotype showed up many times. J is TRBJ2-5 and V is TRBV20-1; 10 nucleotides line up with TRBD1. Germline lookup yields CDR1 DFQATT and CDR2 SNEGSKA (reference sequence). The CDR3 spans 14 residues. With V trimmed by 2 bases and J by 3 bases, 3 bases remained unmatched. The CDR3 protein is CSARSGTGEETQYF. The CDR3 coding sequence is TGCAGTGCTAGATCCGGGACAGGGGAAGAGACCCAGTACTTC.

The chain employs TRBV6-1 and TRBJ2-7, with D maybe TRBD2 (6 bases). Trimming stripped 3 bases from V and 3 bases from J, with 15 bases between. The V gene's germline CDR1 is MNHNS and CDR2 SASEGT. This CDR3 has 15 residues. The DNA of the CDR3 is TGTGCCAGCAGTGATGAGACTAGAAACTTCTACGAGCAGTACTTC. This codes for CASSDETRNFYEQYF.

By share, this clonotype counts as medium-sized. The chain carries TRBV20-1 and TRBJ2-7; D perhaps matches TRBD2 (6 bases). Germline V gene lookup returns CDR1 DFQATT and CDR2 SNEGSKA (reference sequence). This CDR3 has 13 amino acids. Between the trimmed V and J ends, which lost 6 bases and 0 bases, there was a span of 12 bases. For the CDR3, the DNA is TGCAGTGCCGTAGCGGAGGTCTCCTACGAGCAGTACTTC. Amino acid sequence: CSAVAEVSYEQYF.

This clonotype was detected once. The chain carries TRBV6-5 and TRBJ1-3; TRBD1 might be the D (5 bases). V lost 4 bases and J 0 bases, leaving 10 bases between the germline ends. Germline-derived CDR1 and CDR2 are MNHEY and SVGAGI. This CDR3 spans 15 amino acids. In DNA, the CDR3 is TGTGCCAGCAGTTCTCGGACACCCTCTGGAAACACCATATATTTT. Its translation is CASSSRTPSGNTIYF.

As concerns this clonotype: Possible read error: a much larger clone is one base away. The chain employs TRBV5-8 and TRBJ1-5; D perhaps matches TRBD1 (5 bases). Germline loops: CDR1 SGHTS, CDR2 YDEGEE. The CDR3 has 17 residues. CDR3 region: CVSSLGGNDHSNQPQHF. The CDR3 DNA is TGTGTCAGCAGCCTTGGGGGGAATGATCATAGCAATCAGCCCCAGCATTTT.

As concerns this clonotype: A much more abundant neighbour one base away suggests this may be a read error. Here the CDR3 reads CASSYTQETRYF. DNA of the CDR3: TGTGCCAGCAGTTACACGCAAGAGACCCGGTACTTC. This chain uses TRBV6-5 with TRBJ2-5, with D unclear. Germline loops: CDR1 MNHEY, CDR2 SVGAGI. The CDR3 has 12 residues.

Comment on this clonotype: The missing conserved phenylalanine or tryptophan at the end of this CDR3 makes a read error likely. It is unclear where the CDR3 begins or ends on the DNA, so no DNA is shown, and the CDR3 is as TCRdb lists it. The chain combines TRBV2 with TRBJ2-3; TRBD1 reflects the table's D call only, with no check against the DNA. Germline V gene data show CDR1 as SNHLY and CDR2 as FYNNEI. The CDR3 comprises 17 residues, both ends counted. CDR3 in amino acids: CASSGGTGGLYEQYFGP.